The T cell receptor beta chain described here comes from a study of shared clonotypes between healthy human individuals. Assay execution took place at the deep level. Original processing notes: With immunoSEQ giving junction-only sequences and no quality scores, filtering differed. Generated by immunoSEQ multiplex PCR, the TCRdb table keeps only in-frame clones and is missing some. The DNA was the basis for D and trimming; V, J and clone size are from that table. The repertoire consists of nearly 750,000 clones, with just under 75% occurring once and the leading ten covering around 1.7%. The sequencing input was memory CD4+ T cells sorted from blood. The sample's subset: CD45RA-negative fraction. The sequence derives from a woman aged 30 to 39 in good health.

In DNA, the CDR3 is TGTGCCAGCTCACCAGGGGGCTACAATGAGCAGTTCTTC. Its protein is CASSPGGYNEQFF. J is TRBJ2-1 and V is TRBV18; D possibly uses TRBD1 or TRBD2 (5 bases each). Trimming removed 2 bases at V and 3 bases at J, with 5 bases between. The CDR3 loop spans 13 amino acids. CDR1 is KGHSH and CDR2 is LQKENI in the germline V gene. Together with reference TRBV18 and TRBJ2-1, the CDR3 gives the full variable domain: NAGVMQNPRHLVRRRGQEARLRCSPMKGHSHVYWYRQLPEEGLKFMVYLQKENIIDESGMPKERFSAEFPKEGPSILRIQQVVRGDSAAYFCASSPGGYNEQFFGPGTRLTVL.